This T cell receptor beta chain was sequenced for a study of vaccination and CD4 T cells after COVID-19. As for the study in general: Participants, all vaccine recipients, received two doses of either BNT162b2 or mRNA-1273.

Cultured CD4+ T-cell DNA underwent Oncomine TCR Beta short-read sequencing. TCRdb reprocessed the PCR reads via MiXCR and lists one record per CDR3 protein. There are 8,000 to 9,500 distinct CDR3 sequences in the sample; roughly three fifths occur only once, and about 14% lies in the top ten. This clonotype was found a few times. Its specificity is not known. Treatment noted: approximately 10-day PBMC culture with coronavirus spike peptide pools or control peptides (ViraFEST assay). Trimming took 4 bases from V and 6 from J, leaving 18 bases between them. Germline CDR1 and CDR2: MNHEY and SVGAGI. The CDR3 covers 15 residues.

This sequence originates from a human donor with COVID-19. This chain joins TRBV6-5 and TRBJ1-1; D perhaps matches TRBD1 (6 bases). Sequenced here: cultured CD4+ T cells from blood, sampled after SARS-CoV-2 vaccination. CDR3 sequence reads: CASSSTDRRGAEAFF. CDR3 DNA sequence: TGTGCCAGCAGTTCTACCGACAGGAGGGGAGCTGAAGCTTTCTTT.